Shown below are 18 T cell receptor beta chains from a single sample sequenced in a study of cytomegalovirus exposure and HLA in healthy donors (dated by TCRdb to 2017 to 2019). Libraries came from the immunoSEQ multiplex PCR assay. For the multiplex PCR, a mixture combining 60 forward primers for TCR Vbeta segments and 13 reverse primers for TCR Jbeta segments was used. Entries here come from immuneACCESS through TCRdb and include only in-frame sequences with V and J called. Some clones fail to appear in such tables; in the studies checked, an unresolved V gene covers under half of the shortfall, and the cause of the remainder is unknown. Here the sample has some 120,000 clones; 85% to 90% occur a single time. About 7% of the sample is in the top ten clones. The sample consisted of PBMCs. The source of these receptors is a woman aged 30 to 39 in good health and CMV-seropositive.

V gene TRBV7-9 combines with J gene TRBJ1-2; D is perhaps TRBD1 (6 bases). Germline-derived CDR1 and CDR2 are SEHNR and FQNEAQ (reference sequence). V was pared by 3 bases and J by 2 bases, with 16 bases between. This CDR3 has 16 amino acids. The CDR3 is CASSFNRETGNYGYTF. In DNA, the CDR3 is TGTGCCAGCAGCTTCAACAGGGAAACGGGGAACTATGGCTACACCTTC.

The chain combines TRBV7-3 with TRBJ2-2, with a weak D call TRBD1 (6 bases). CDR1 and CDR2 from the germline V gene are SGHTA and FQGTGA. The V gene lost 5 bases and the J gene lost 0 bases, with 13 bases spanning the gap. The CDR3 extends over 16 amino acids. This chain's CDR3 is CASSNTGTTNTGELFF. The CDR3 nucleotides read TGTGCCAGCAGCAACACCGGGACAACGAACACCGGGGAGCTGTTTTTT.

This chain joins TRBV28 and TRBJ1-1, with D perhaps matching TRBD1 (5 bases). Trimming took 10 bases from V and 0 from J, leaving 12 bases between them. The CDR3 is 13 residues long. In germline, CDR1 is MDHEN, CDR2 SYDVKM. The chain's CDR3 is CATAGGVNTEAFF. The CDR3 DNA reads as TGTGCCACCGCGGGGGGGGTGAACACTGAAGCTTTCTTT.

CDR3 in DNA: TGTGCCAGCAGCTGGGAGGGGAACACCATATATTTT. This gives the protein CASSWEGNTIYF. The rearrangement joins TRBV5-6 to TRBJ1-3; a weak D match, TRBD1 (5 bases). The germline CDR1 and CDR2 sequences are SGHDT and YYEEEE. The CDR3 is 12 residues long. Trimming took 3 bases from V and 7 from J, leaving 8 bases between them.

V usage is TRBV6-1 and J usage is TRBJ1-1; possibly TRBD1 for D (5 bases). Trimming took 11 bases from V and 2 from J, leaving 18 bases between them. The germline CDR1 and CDR2 sequences are MNHNS and SASEGT. This CDR3 spans 14 amino acids. For the CDR3, the DNA is TGTGCCCTCTCTGGAAGGGGAAAAAACACTGAAGCTTTCTTT. Amino acid sequence: CALSGRGKNTEAFF.

The chain uses TRBV6-5 and TRBJ1-1; 8 bases fit TRBD1. There are 14 residues in the CDR3. The germline V gene has CDR1 MNHEY and CDR2 SVGAGI. V trimming: 6 bases; J trimming: 4 bases; junction bases outside the gene matches: 7. CDR3 in DNA: TGTGCCAGCAGGGGGGACAGGTTTGGCACTGAAGCTTTCTTT. This gives the protein CASRGDRFGTEAFF.

CDR3 protein: CASSNNQGAGGYTF. CDR3 in DNA: TGCGCCAGCAGCAACAATCAGGGTGCCGGGGGCTACACCTTC. The chain couples TRBV5-1 to TRBJ1-2; maybe TRBD1 (5 bases). The CDR3 spans 14 residues. V was pared by 4 bases and J by 8 bases, with 18 bases between. The germline V gene has CDR1 SGHRS and CDR2 YFSETQ. The full variable domain, in which reference TRBV5-1 and TRBJ1-2 provide the parts outside the CDR3, is KAGVTQTPRYLIKTRGQQVTLSCSPISGHRSVSWYQQTPGQGLQFLFEYFSETQRNKGNFPGRFSGRQFSNSRSEMNVSTLELGDSALYLCASSNNQGAGGYTFGSGTRLTVV.

The chain couples TRBV5-1 to TRBJ1-5; 9 bases are a match to TRBD1. CDR1 and CDR2 from the germline V gene are SGHRS and YFSETQ. The CDR3 extends over 15 amino acids. V dropped 0 bases and J dropped 4; count of bases not matched to a gene: 2. CDR3: CASSLEGQGNQPQHF. The CDR3 coding sequence is TGCGCCAGCAGCTTGGAGGGACAGGGAAATCAGCCCCAGCATTTT.

CDR3 protein: CASSLARGQPTEAFF. CDR3 nucleotide sequence: TGCGCCAGCAGCTTGGCCCGTGGACAGCCCACTGAAGCTTTCTTT. The chain has TRBV5-1 and TRBJ1-1, with D perhaps TRBD1 (6 bases). Trimming removed 0 bases from V and 4 bases from J, with 13 bases in between. This CDR3 region has 15 residues. Per germline, CDR1 SGHRS and CDR2 YFSETQ.

CDR3 amino acids: CASSLVPTGELFF. The DNA for the CDR3 is TGTGCCAGCAGCTTAGTTCCAACCGGGGAGCTGTTTTTT. This chain connects TRBV7-2 to TRBJ2-2; D unclear. The CDR3 totals 13 residues. V was pared by 1 base and J by 5 bases, with 5 bases between. Germline lookup yields CDR1 SGHTA and CDR2 FQGNSA. The full variable domain, its missing parts supplied by reference TRBV7-2 and TRBJ2-2, is GAGVSQSPSNKVTEKGKDVELRCDPISGHTALYWYRQSLGQGLEFLIYFQGNSAPDKSGLPSDRFSAERTGGSVSTLTIQRTQQEDSAVYLCASSLVPTGELFFGEGSRLTVL.

CDR3 sequence reads: CASSPAGVVTEAFF. Here the CDR3 DNA reads TGTGCCAGCTCACCAGCGGGGGTTGTCACTGAAGCTTTCTTT. This chain uses TRBV18 with TRBJ1-1; possibly TRBD1 for D (5 bases). CDR1 and CDR2 (germline): KGHSH, LQKENI. The CDR3 is 14 residues long. Deletions cut 2 bases from V and 4 bases from J, with 11 bases between.

This chain joins TRBV27 and TRBJ2-7; TRBD1 agrees at 9 bases. Per germline, CDR1 MNHEY and CDR2 SMNVEV (reference sequence). With V trimmed by 11 bases and J by 7 bases, 9 bases remained unmatched. This CDR3 region has 12 residues. The CDR3 sequence: CAGPGTGWEQYF. The CDR3 bases are TGTGCCGGACCCGGGACAGGGTGGGAGCAGTACTTC.

The rearrangement links TRBV10-3 to TRBJ2-1; 10 bases map to TRBD2. This CDR3 comprises 13 residues. J was trimmed by 10 bases and V by 7 bases; bases with no gene match: 7. Germline V lookup: CDR1 ENHRY, CDR2 SYGVKD. The CDR3 reads CAIKDLAGEEQFF. CDR3 DNA: TGTGCCATCAAGGATCTAGCGGGAGAGGAGCAGTTCTTC.

The CDR3 sequence is CASSLVGTQGAKNIQYF. The DNA for the CDR3 is TGTGCCAGCAGCTTAGTTGGGACCCAGGGGGCCAAAAACATTCAGTACTTC. The chain combines TRBV7-2 with TRBJ2-4; TRBD1 is a possible D gene (6 bases). V gave up 1 base and J gave up 1 base, with 14 bases separating them. Germline lookup yields CDR1 SGHTA and CDR2 FQGNSA. The CDR3 totals 17 residues.

The chain uses TRBV6-5 and TRBJ1-1, with D unresolved. Germline-derived CDR1 and CDR2 are MNHEY and SVGAGI. Trimming cost V 2 bases and J 6 bases, with 7 bases left between them. CDR3 length equals 12 residues. DNA of the CDR3: TGTGCCAGCAGTTACCCAGGATCTGAAGCTTTCTTT. It yields the protein CASSYPGSEAFF.

The chain recombines TRBV18 with TRBJ1-5; possible D gene TRBD1, 5 bases. Germline V gene sequence: CDR1 KGHSH, CDR2 LQKENI. This CDR3 is built from 14 residues. The ends were cut back, 6 bases at V and 6 bases at J, with 15 bases in the middle. CDR3 amino acids: CASSPTAGPQPQHF. The CDR3 DNA reads as TGTGCCAGCTCGCCGACAGCGGGCCCTCAGCCCCAGCATTTT.

This clone was seen a few times. The chain employs TRBV5-4 and TRBJ2-3; 14 bases align to TRBD2. The CDR3 covers 18 residues. Germline V gene lookup returns CDR1 SGHNT and CDR2 YYREEE (reference sequence). Germline trimming cut 3 bases from V and 1 base from J; bases unmatched to any gene: 7. The CDR3 here is CASSYRTSGGRGTDTQYF. CDR3 in DNA: TGTGCCAGCAGCTATCGGACTAGCGGGGGGCGAGGCACAGATACGCAGTATTTT.

The rearrangement links TRBV5-1 to TRBJ1-6, with D possibly TRBD1 on 5 matching bases. This CDR3 comprises 15 residues. V dropped 0 bases and J dropped 6 bases, with 10 bases sitting between them. The germline gives CDR1 SGHRS, CDR2 YFSETQ. The CDR3 spells CASSLDDSLNSPLHF. The DNA for the CDR3 is TGCGCCAGCAGCTTGGATGACAGCCTTAATTCACCCCTCCACTTT.